This entry is about one T cell receptor (beta chain). CDR1 and CDR2 (germline): SGHRS, YFSETQ. The CDR3 contains 15 residues. V lost 3 bases, J lost 6 bases, and 18 bases lay in between. These data come from a study of T cell changes during pregnancy in multiple sclerosis. TCRdb keeps only in-frame clones here, not all; method: immunoSEQ multiplex PCR. The table lists over 80,000 clones, 90% of them singletons. The receptor's source is a female donor in good health, enrolled as a control in a pregnancy study. The specimen comprised peripheral blood, sampled in the second trimester of pregnancy. This sequence joins TRBV5-1 and TRBJ1-2, with D maybe TRBD1 (6 bases). The CDR3 spells CASSSYRDYGDGYTF. CDR3 in DNA: TGCGCCAGCAGCTCCTACAGGGATTACGGAGATGGCTACACCTTC.